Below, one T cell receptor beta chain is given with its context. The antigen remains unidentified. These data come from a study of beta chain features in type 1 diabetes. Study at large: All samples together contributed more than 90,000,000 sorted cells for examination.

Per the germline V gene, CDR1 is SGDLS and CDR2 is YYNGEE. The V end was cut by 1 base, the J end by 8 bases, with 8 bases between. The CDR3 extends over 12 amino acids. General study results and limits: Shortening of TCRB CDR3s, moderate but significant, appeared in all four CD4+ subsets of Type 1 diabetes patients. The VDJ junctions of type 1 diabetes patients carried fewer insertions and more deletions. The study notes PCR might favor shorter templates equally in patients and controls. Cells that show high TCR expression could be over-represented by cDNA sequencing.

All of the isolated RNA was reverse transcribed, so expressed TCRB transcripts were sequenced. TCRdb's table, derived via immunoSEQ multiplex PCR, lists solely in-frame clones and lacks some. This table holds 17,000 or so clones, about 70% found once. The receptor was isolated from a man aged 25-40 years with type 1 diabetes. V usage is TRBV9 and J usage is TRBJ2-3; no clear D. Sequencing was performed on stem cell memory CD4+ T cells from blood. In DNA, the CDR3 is TGTGCCAGCAGCGTAACTCTAGGTACGCAGTATTTT. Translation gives CASSVTLGTQYF.